These 6 T cell receptor beta chains were sequenced from one sample in a study of shared clonotypes between healthy human individuals (dated by TCRdb to 2020 to 2022). The library was built by means of the immunoSEQ multiplex PCR assay. TCRdb took over this immuneACCESS table, retaining in-frame rearrangements with V and J assigned. Such tables are incomplete; in checked studies, under half of the missing clones stem from an unresolved V gene, and the remainder is unexplained. The sample table records 2 million to 2.5 million clones; around 95% of these occur just once. The ten largest make up around 0.13% of the sample. The sequenced sample consisted of naive CD4+ T cells sorted from blood. Explained via the paper, the cell subset or site label denotes: CD45RA+ positively selected. The receptors come from a man younger than 35 in good health.

On this clone itself: The identical CDR3 is also encoded by other nucleotide sequences in the sample. V usage is TRBV20-1 and J usage is TRBJ1-2, with D maybe TRBD1 (5 bases). The ends were cut back, 3 bases at V and 6 bases at J, with 5 bases in the middle. The CDR3 loop spans 10 amino acids. Germline V gene lookup returns CDR1 DFQATT and CDR2 SNEGSKA (reference sequence). The CDR3 spells CSARTDGYTF. The CDR3, as DNA: TGCAGTGCTAGGACAGATGGCTACACCTTC.

The V call is TRBV11-3, the J call TRBJ1-1; D is ambiguous. CDR1 SGHNT and CDR2 YENEEA come from the germline V gene. The CDR3 sequence is 13 residues long. V was pared by 6 bases and J by 3 bases, with 11 bases between. DNA for the CDR3: TGTGCCAGCAGTGTGGACGGGGACACTGAAGCTTTCTTT. It codes for CASSVDGDTEAFF.

The CDR3 nucleotides read TGTGCCAGCAGCCCCACTGGAGGGGGGGCCACGGATGAGCAGTTCTTC. It specifies CASSPTGGGATDEQFF. The gene calls are TRBV7-2 and TRBJ2-1; possible D gene TRBD2, 7 bases. V lost 5 bases to trimming and J lost 8 bases, with 22 bases between them. Germline V gives CDR1 SGHTA, CDR2 FQGNSA. CDR3 length equals 16 residues.

This chain joins TRBV30 and TRBJ1-4; D may be TRBD1 (5 bases). This CDR3 is 13 amino acids long. Germline CDR1 and CDR2: GTSNPN and SVGIG (reference sequence). The germline V and J ends were trimmed by 2 bases and 8 bases, with 12 bases remaining between them. The CDR3 spells CAWSYRRGEKLFF. CDR3 DNA: TGTGCCTGGAGTTACAGGAGAGGGGAAAAACTGTTTTTT.

This clone was counted a single time. The chain has TRBV5-4 and TRBJ1-6, with no clear D. CDR1 and CDR2 (germline): SGHNT, YYREEE (reference sequence). The V and J ends lost 0 bases and 1 base respectively, with 8 bases between them. The CDR3 is made up of 16 amino acids. The CDR3 reads CASSLAATSYNSPLHF. The DNA of the CDR3 is TGTGCCAGCAGCTTGGCGGCGACATCCTATAATTCACCCCTCCACTTT.

The chain combines TRBV10-3 with TRBJ1-2; D remains ambiguous. CDR1 ENHRY and CDR2 SYGVKD come from the germline V gene. V lost 0 bases, J lost 1 base, and 9 bases lay in between. The CDR3 has 15 amino acids. The CDR3 sequence is CAISESSISNYGYTF. Here the CDR3 DNA reads TGTGCCATCAGTGAGTCGAGTATCAGTAACTATGGCTACACCTTC.